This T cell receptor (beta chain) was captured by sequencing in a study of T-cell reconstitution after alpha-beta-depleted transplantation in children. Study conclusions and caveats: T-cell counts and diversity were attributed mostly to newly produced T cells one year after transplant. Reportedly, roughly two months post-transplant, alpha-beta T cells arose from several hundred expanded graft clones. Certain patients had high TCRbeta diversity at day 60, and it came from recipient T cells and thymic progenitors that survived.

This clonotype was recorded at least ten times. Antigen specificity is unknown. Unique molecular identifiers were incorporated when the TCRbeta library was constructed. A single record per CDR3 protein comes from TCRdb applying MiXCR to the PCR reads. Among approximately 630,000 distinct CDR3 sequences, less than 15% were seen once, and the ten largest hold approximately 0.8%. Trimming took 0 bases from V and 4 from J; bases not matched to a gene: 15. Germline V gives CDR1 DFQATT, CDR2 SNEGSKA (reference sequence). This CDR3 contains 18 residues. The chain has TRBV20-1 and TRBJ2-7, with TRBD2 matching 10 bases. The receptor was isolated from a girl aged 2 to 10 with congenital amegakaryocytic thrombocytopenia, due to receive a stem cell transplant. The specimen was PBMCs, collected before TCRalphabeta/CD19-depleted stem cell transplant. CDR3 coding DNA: TGCAGTGCTAGAGATCAATCCCCTCCTAGCGGGAGAATTTACGAGCAGTACTTC. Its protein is CSARDQSPPSGRIYEQYF.